Listed below are T cell receptor beta chains from one sample, sequenced in a study of cytomegalovirus exposure and HLA in healthy donors. Sequencing used immunoSEQ multiplex PCR; TCRdb keeps in-frame clones, though not all of them. The profile shows roughly 180,000 clones, approximately 82% of them singletons. The specimen sequenced was PBMCs. These receptors were taken from a woman aged 18-29 years in good health and CMV-seropositive. CDR3s include the opening cysteine and the closing phenylalanine or tryptophan. D genes are given only for firm matches. Only some rows state a clone size, as once, few, many or a class for expanded clones.

j_call clone_size v_call d_call cdr3_aa
TRBJ2-5 . TRBV5-4 TRBD2 CASSSPTSGVQETQYF
TRBJ1-2 . TRBV29-1 TRBD1 CSVEAFRDSYGYTF
TRBJ1-1 . TRBV6-5 . CASSTGTLNTEAFF
TRBJ2-3 few TRBV28 . CASTPSGTDTQYF
TRBJ2-6 . TRBV15 TRBD1 CATSSDREDGGANGLTF
TRBJ2-3 . TRBV11-2 . CASSLGGDTQYF
TRBJ2-7 . TRBV5-1 . CASSLVGDEQYF
TRBJ2-6 . TRBV6-5 . CASSTTVSGANVLTF
TRBJ1-2 . TRBV6-1 TRBD1 CASRVTGVHGYTF
TRBJ2-3 . TRBV30 TRBD1 CAWSVPTGATDTQYF
TRBJ1-5 . TRBV27 . CASSPRGGHANNQPQHF
TRBJ2-1 . TRBV4-1 . CASSRRGDEQFF
TRBJ1-2 . TRBV7-9 TRBD1 CSSSLDRGPNYGYTF
TRBJ1-1 . TRBV5-1 . CASSRGGTLSMNTEAFF
TRBJ1-4 once TRBV6-1 . CASSEVRRGEKLFF
TRBJ2-2 . TRBV5-4 TRBD1 CASSSTGGSGELFF
TRBJ2-2 . TRBV7-9 TRBD2 CASNRRGGAGELFF
TRBJ2-5 . TRBV5-1 TRBD2 CASSPGLAGGETQYF
TRBJ2-7 . TRBV4-1 TRBD2 CASSRTSGGPYEQYF
TRBJ2-7 . TRBV6-1 . CASSDHGQGYEQYF
TRBJ1-1 few TRBV6-1 . CASNKNTEAFF
TRBJ1-3 . TRBV29-1 TRBD1 CSVEATGADSGNTIYF
TRBJ2-1 . TRBV18 . CASSPIIRGDEQFF
TRBJ1-2 . TRBV13 . CASAGWRQVYGYTF
TRBJ2-3 . TRBV7-2 . CASSLAIGWGGTDTQYF
TRBJ2-5 . TRBV19 . CASSIDSAGKEETQYF
TRBJ2-1 once TRBV5-5 TRBD2 CASSFRGLAGGNYEQFF
TRBJ2-6 . TRBV5-1 TRBD2 CASRIFVGGTFSGANVLTF
TRBJ2-5 . TRBV10-2 . CASQRGLGETQYF
TRBJ1-1 . TRBV18 TRBD1 CASSGQGVSEAFF
TRBJ2-7 . TRBV15 . CATSRERSRGYEQYF
TRBJ1-3 . TRBV4-1 . CASSQGLLSSGNTIYF